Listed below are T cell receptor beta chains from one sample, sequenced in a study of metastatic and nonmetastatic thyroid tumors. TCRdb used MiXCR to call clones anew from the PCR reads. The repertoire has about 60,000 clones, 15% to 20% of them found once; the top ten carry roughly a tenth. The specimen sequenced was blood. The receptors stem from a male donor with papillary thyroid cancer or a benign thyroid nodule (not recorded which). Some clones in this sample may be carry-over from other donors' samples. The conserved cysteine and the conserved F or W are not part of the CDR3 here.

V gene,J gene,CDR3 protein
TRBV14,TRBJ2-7,ASSLGPGYYEQY
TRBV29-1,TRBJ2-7,SVGQHEQY
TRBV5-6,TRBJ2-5,ASSSPGAAQETQY
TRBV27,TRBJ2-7,ASSLAGGGQY
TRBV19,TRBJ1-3,ASSIARTVLSGNTIY
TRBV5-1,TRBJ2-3,ASSTGLMEDTDTQY
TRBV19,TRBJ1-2,ASSIRDYYGYT
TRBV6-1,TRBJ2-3,ASSTGTATGDTQY
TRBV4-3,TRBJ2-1,ASSRSWGTSGMSDNEQF
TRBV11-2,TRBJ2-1,ASSPWTGGNNEQF
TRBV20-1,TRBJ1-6,SARITDNSPLH
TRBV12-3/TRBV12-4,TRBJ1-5,ASSLAQWLINQPQH
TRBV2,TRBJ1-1,ASSPRGGSRNTEAF
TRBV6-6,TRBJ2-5,ASSYGAGGRDRGQMETQY
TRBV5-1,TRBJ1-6,ASSLDGYNSPLH
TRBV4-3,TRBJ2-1,ASSQDPGIGLGRVNNEQF
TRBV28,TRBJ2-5,ASHSGLDGETQY
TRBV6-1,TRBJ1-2,ASTVYTNRGYVYT
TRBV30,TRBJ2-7,AWSSAGSSYEQY
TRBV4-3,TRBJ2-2,ASSQVWTSGKAGELF
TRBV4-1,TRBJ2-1,ASSLVGDVNEQF
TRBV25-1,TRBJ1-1,ASSESRGWVNTEAF
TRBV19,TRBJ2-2,ASNSWLAGVNTGELF
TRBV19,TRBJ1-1,ASSVGSSGNTEGF
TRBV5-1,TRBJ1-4,ASSCTPSGTGEKLF
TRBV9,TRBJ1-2,ASSSRTGFGYT